These T cell receptor beta chains were read from a single sample in a study of beta chain features in type 1 diabetes. Clones were sequenced by immunoSEQ multiplex PCR, and TCRdb holds only the in-frame ones, with some missing. This sample has over 200,000 clones, with 9.5% to 13% found just once. Sequencing input: naive CD4+ T cells from blood. These receptors were taken from a man aged 30-40 years with type 1 diabetes. Both conserved end residues are part of each CDR3. D genes are given only for firm matches. The size entry is marked missing in some rows and otherwise reads once, few, many or a size class.

D: TRBD1; J: TRBJ1-6; V: TRBV6-5; size: few; CDR3: CASSYLRGSNSPLHF; DNA: TGTGCCAGCAGTTACCTCAGGGGGAGTAATTCACCCCTCCACTTT
D: NA; J: TRBJ1-4; V: TRBV15; size: NA; CDR3: CATSRGGRTVEKLFF; DNA: TGTGCCACCAGCAGGGGAGGACGGACTGTGGAAAAACTGTTTTTT
D: TRBD1; J: TRBJ2-5; V: TRBV18; size: few; CDR3: CASSLGQSQETQYF; DNA: TGTGCCAGCTCACTGGGACAGAGCCAAGAGACCCAGTACTTC
D: TRBD1; J: TRBJ2-7; V: TRBV4-2; size: NA; CDR3: CASSQARGTVYEQYF; DNA: TGTGCCAGCAGCCAAGCGCGTGGGACAGTATACGAGCAGTACTTC
D: NA; J: TRBJ1-1; V: TRBV9; size: NA; CDR3: CASSVAPAENTEAFF; DNA: TGTGCCAGCAGCGTAGCACCGGCGGAAAACACTGAAGCTTTCTTT
D: NA; J: TRBJ2-1; V: TRBV15; size: NA; CDR3: CATSRERGRHNEQFF; DNA: TGTGCCACCAGCAGAGAGCGGGGGCGACACAATGAGCAGTTCTTC
D: TRBD2; J: TRBJ2-4; V: TRBV9; size: NA; CDR3: CASGKTSGTDIQYF; DNA: TGTGCCAGCGGCAAGACTAGCGGTACGGACATTCAGTACTTC
D: TRBD1; J: TRBJ1-2; V: TRBV30; size: few; CDR3: CAWSLQGESGYTF; DNA: TGTGCCTGGAGTCTACAGGGGGAAAGTGGCTACACCTTC
D: TRBD2; J: TRBJ2-7; V: TRBV5-1; size: NA; CDR3: CASSLAGGRISYEQYF; DNA: TGCGCCAGCAGCTTGGCCGGCGGGAGGATCTCCTACGAGCAGTACTTC
D: TRBD1; J: TRBJ1-1; V: TRBV23-1; size: NA; CDR3: CASSQWTGGEAFF; DNA: TGCGCCAGCAGTCAATGGACAGGGGGTGAAGCTTTCTTT
D: TRBD2; J: TRBJ2-1; V: TRBV11-2; size: NA; CDR3: CASSQPGLAGGTYNEQFF; DNA: TGTGCCAGCAGCCAGCCGGGACTAGCGGGGGGGACCTACAATGAGCAGTTCTTC
D: NA; J: TRBJ2-7; V: TRBV5-1; size: NA; CDR3: CASSWAGEQYF; DNA: TGCGCCAGCAGCTGGGCTGGGGAGCAGTACTTC
D: TRBD1; J: TRBJ2-7; V: TRBV6-5; size: NA; CDR3: CASRPGTGSYEQYF; DNA: TGTGCCAGCAGGCCCGGGACAGGGTCCTACGAGCAGTACTTC
D: TRBD2; J: TRBJ2-1; V: TRBV9; size: NA; CDR3: CASSATGLANEQFF; DNA: TGTGCCAGCAGCGCCACGGGACTAGCGAACGAGCAGTTCTTC
D: NA; J: TRBJ2-3; V: TRBV7-2; size: NA; CDR3: CASSSLASTDTQYF; DNA: TGTGCCAGCAGCTCCCTAGCGAGCACAGATACGCAGTATTTT
D: NA; J: TRBJ2-7; V: TRBV18; size: few; CDR3: CASSRPGSDEQYF; DNA: TGTGCCAGCTCCCGCCCGGGGAGCGACGAGCAGTACTTC
D: NA; J: TRBJ2-5; V: TRBV2; size: NA; CDR3: CASTWGDETQYF; DNA: TGTGCCAGCACGTGGGGGGACGAGACCCAGTACTTC
D: TRBD1; J: TRBJ1-6; V: TRBV6-5; size: NA; CDR3: CASRDRGNSPLHF; DNA: TGTGCCAGCCGGGACAGGGGTAATTCACCCCTCCACTTT
D: NA; J: TRBJ1-2; V: TRBV2; size: NA; CDR3: CASSPTPRGPHGYTF; DNA: TGTGCCAGCAGTCCTACTCCCCGGGGTCCTCATGGCTACACCTTC
D: NA; J: TRBJ2-1; V: TRBV28; size: few; CDR3: CASSIPIGGLYNEQFF; DNA: TGTGCCAGCAGTATACCTATCGGGGGACTCTACAATGAGCAGTTCTTC
D: TRBD1; J: TRBJ2-7; V: TRBV7-2; size: few; CDR3: CASQGVTREQYF; DNA: TGTGCCTCACAGGGGGTCACGCGCGAGCAGTACTTC
D: TRBD1; J: TRBJ1-1; V: TRBV7-9; size: NA; CDR3: CASRRDRGETEAFF; DNA: TGTGCCAGCAGAAGGGACAGGGGTGAAACTGAAGCTTTCTTT
D: TRBD2; J: TRBJ2-1; V: TRBV5-4; size: few; CDR3: CASRSRLAGVPDNEQFF; DNA: TGTGCCAGCAGGTCGCGGCTAGCGGGGGTCCCTGACAATGAGCAGTTCTTC
D: NA; J: TRBJ1-3; V: TRBV4-1; size: NA; CDR3: CASSFSRIQGNGNTIYF; DNA: TGCGCCAGCAGCTTCTCCCGCATTCAGGGGAACGGAAACACCATATATTTT
D: TRBD1; J: TRBJ1-6; V: TRBV7-3; size: few; CDR3: CASSLGQGINSPLHF; DNA: TGTGCCAGCAGCTTGGGACAGGGTATCAATTCACCCCTCCACTTT
D: NA; J: TRBJ2-6; V: TRBV7-9; size: NA; CDR3: CASSSIPLSGANVLTF; DNA: TGTGCCAGCAGCTCAATTCCACTTTCTGGGGCCAACGTCCTGACTTTC
D: TRBD2; J: TRBJ2-5; V: TRBV9; size: NA; CDR3: CASSTGTSDGTQYF; DNA: TGTGCCAGCAGCACCGGGACTAGCGACGGGACCCAGTACTTC
D: NA; J: TRBJ2-3; V: TRBV7-3; size: few; CDR3: CASTLSGDTQYF; DNA: TGTGCCAGCACCCTATCGGGAGATACGCAGTATTTT
D: NA; J: TRBJ1-4; V: TRBV4-3; size: few; CDR3: CASSQELYFSTNEKLFF; DNA: TGCGCCAGCAGCCAAGAACTGTACTTTTCAACTAATGAAAAACTGTTTTTT
D: NA; J: TRBJ1-2; V: TRBV28; size: NA; CDR3: CASSLMTSYGYTF; DNA: TGTGCCAGCAGTTTAATGACAAGCTATGGCTACACCTTC
D: TRBD1; J: TRBJ1-4; V: TRBV27; size: NA; CDR3: CASSWTGAAKLFF; DNA: TGTGCCAGCAGTTGGACAGGGGCAGCAAAACTGTTTTTT
D: TRBD2; J: TRBJ2-7; V: TRBV5-4; size: few; CDR3: CASRVGTSGGAEQYF; DNA: TGTGCCAGCAGGGTTGGGACTAGCGGGGGGGCAGAGCAGTACTTC
D: NA; J: TRBJ2-7; V: TRBV18; size: NA; CDR3: CASSLQGRGNEQYF; DNA: TGTGCCAGCTCACTCCAGGGGCGTGGGAACGAGCAGTACTTC
D: NA; J: TRBJ2-2; V: TRBV5-4; size: NA; CDR3: CASSLTGTNTGELFF; DNA: TGTGCCAGCAGCTTGACAGGGACGAACACCGGGGAGCTGTTTTTT
D: NA; J: TRBJ2-7; V: TRBV19; size: few; CDR3: CASRAGTHYEQYF; DNA: TGTGCCAGTAGGGCCGGGACACACTACGAGCAGTACTTC
D: NA; J: TRBJ1-4; V: TRBV19; size: NA; CDR3: CASTGGATSEKLFF; DNA: TGTGCCAGTACCGGCGGGGCCACAAGTGAAAAACTGTTTTTT
D: NA; J: TRBJ2-3; V: TRBV5-1; size: NA; CDR3: CASSPTGAFTDTQYF; DNA: TGCGCCAGCAGCCCGACAGGAGCGTTCACAGATACGCAGTATTTT
D: NA; J: TRBJ2-5; V: TRBV7-2; size: NA; CDR3: CASSQSGLYQETQYF; DNA: TGTGCCAGCAGCCAATCGGGGTTGTACCAAGAGACCCAGTACTTC
D: NA; J: TRBJ2-1; V: TRBV4-1; size: NA; CDR3: CASSQELGSSSYNEQFF; DNA: TGCGCCAGCAGCCAAGAATTGGGCAGCAGCTCCTACAATGAGCAGTTCTTC
D: TRBD1; J: TRBJ1-4; V: TRBV7-9; size: NA; CDR3: CASSPGTGGEKLFF; DNA: TGTGCCAGCAGCCCCGGGACAGGGGGCGAAAAACTGTTTTTT
D: NA; J: TRBJ2-5; V: TRBV20-1; size: few; CDR3: CSLDQQGTQYF; DNA: TGCAGTCTAGACCAGCAGGGGACCCAGTACTTC
D: TRBD1; J: TRBJ2-5; V: TRBV5-1; size: few; CDR3: CASSLPDRGQETQYF; DNA: TGCGCCAGCAGCTTGCCCGACAGGGGGCAAGAGACCCAGTACTTC
D: NA; J: TRBJ1-5; V: TRBV5-6; size: few; CDR3: CASSSILQGPLQPQHF; DNA: TGTGCCAGCAGCTCGATTCTCCAGGGGCCGCTCCAGCCCCAGCATTTT
D: TRBD1; J: TRBJ2-5; V: TRBV7-2; size: few; CDR3: CASSAPTGGSQTQYF; DNA: TGTGCCAGCAGCGCCCCGACAGGGGGCAGTCAGACCCAGTACTTC
D: NA; J: TRBJ2-5; V: TRBV29-1; size: few; CDR3: CSAQGLEETQYF; DNA: TGCAGCGCGCAGGGACTGGAAGAGACCCAGTACTTC
D: NA; J: TRBJ2-5; V: TRBV5-1; size: NA; CDR3: CASSLGGSIQETQYF; DNA: TGCGCCAGCAGCTTGGGTGGGAGCATTCAAGAGACCCAGTACTTC
D: TRBD1; J: TRBJ1-2; V: TRBV28; size: few; CDR3: CASFPHGGQGTVYGGYTF; DNA: TGTGCCAGCTTTCCCCATGGGGGACAGGGGACCGTCTATGGAGGCTACACCTTC
D: NA; J: TRBJ2-3; V: TRBV11-2; size: few; CDR3: CASRDQGYTQYF; DNA: TGTGCCAGCAGAGATCAGGGATATACGCAGTATTTT
D: TRBD1; J: TRBJ2-5; V: TRBV29-1; size: NA; CDR3: CSVDPGQGVEDQYF; DNA: TGCAGCGTGGATCCGGGACAGGGGGTCGAAGACCAGTACTTC
D: NA; J: TRBJ1-1; V: TRBV18; size: few; CDR3: CASSRSDRMNTEAFF; DNA: TGTGCCAGCTCACGTTCCGACAGAATGAACACTGAAGCTTTCTTT
D: TRBD2; J: TRBJ2-4; V: TRBV11-2; size: few; CDR3: CASSLRLAVRDIQYF; DNA: TGTGCCAGCAGCTTACGTCTAGCGGTTAGAGACATTCAGTACTTC
D: NA; J: TRBJ2-3; V: TRBV27; size: few; CDR3: CASKGGAFADTQYF; DNA: TGTGCCAGCAAGGGCGGGGCTTTCGCAGATACGCAGTATTTT